The rows below give T cell receptor beta chains drawn from one sample of a study of cytomegalovirus exposure and HLA in healthy donors. Profiled with immunoSEQ multiplex PCR; TCRdb holds only in-frame clones, not every one. The top ten hold 6% to 7.5% of the sample, which has 150,000 to 200,000 clones, approximately 80% seen once. The sequencing sample was made of PBMCs. These receptors came from a man aged 25-40 years in good health and CMV-seropositive. CDR3s include the opening cysteine and the closing phenylalanine or tryptophan. D genes are given only for firm matches. The listing skips clone size in some rows; elsewhere it reads once, few, many or a size class.

J gene | V gene | D gene | clone size | CDR3 protein | CDR3 DNA
TRBJ1-1 | TRBV18 | . | . | CASSEVRNTEAFF | TGTGCCAGCTCAGAGGTCCGGAACACTGAAGCTTTCTTT
TRBJ1-2 | TRBV27 | TRBD1 | . | CASSSQDRGYGYTF | TGTGCCAGCAGTAGCCAGGACAGGGGGTATGGCTACACCTTC
TRBJ2-5 | TRBV5-1 | . | . | CASGLGIKEGETQYF | TGCGCCAGCGGCCTGGGGATCAAGGAGGGAGAGACCCAGTACTTC
TRBJ2-1 | TRBV2 | TRBD2 | . | CASNRLAGGSNEQFF | TGTGCCAGCAATAGACTAGCGGGGGGTAGCAATGAGCAGTTCTTC
TRBJ1-5 | TRBV15 | . | . | CATSMGPNQPQHF | TGTGCCACCAGCATGGGCCCAAATCAGCCCCAGCATTTT
TRBJ2-5 | TRBV20-1 | . | . | CSARVSQTQYF | TGCAGTGCTAGGGTCAGTCAGACCCAGTACTTC
TRBJ1-2 | TRBV9 | TRBD1 | . | CASSAGQAFGYTF | TGTGCCAGCAGCGCTGGACAGGCGTTTGGCTACACCTTC
TRBJ2-7 | TRBV5-4 | TRBD2 | . | CASSTGLEILSGTYEQYF | TGTGCCAGCAGCACGGGACTAGAAATCCTATCGGGGACCTACGAGCAGTACTTC
TRBJ2-5 | TRBV27 | . | few | CASSLPEETQYF | TGTGCCAGCAGTTTACCGGAAGAGACCCAGTACTTC
TRBJ2-7 | TRBV30 | . | . | CAWSWGSTYEQYF | TGTGCCTGGTCCTGGGGCAGTACCTACGAGCAGTACTTC